The 8 T cell receptor beta chains below all came from one sample that was sequenced in a study of beta chain features in type 1 diabetes. Findings and limits, study-wide: TCRB CDR3s from Type 1 diabetes patients were moderately but significantly shorter in all four CD4+ subsets.

The whole isolated RNA underwent reverse transcription, so sequencing captured expressed TCRB transcripts. Method: immunoSEQ multiplex PCR; TCRdb's copy keeps in-frame clones and lacks some. The sample holds some 250,000 clones, about 15% seen once. The antigens these receptors bind are not known. The sequencing input was naive CD4+ T cells from blood. Receptor source: a man younger than 45 with type 1 diabetes.

The chain couples TRBV14 to TRBJ1-6, with TRBD1 matching 9 bases. V shed 1 base and J 7 bases; nucleotides not matched to a gene: 14. CDR1 is SGHDN and CDR2 is FVKESK in the germline V gene. This CDR3 is built from 19 residues. The CDR3 reads CASSQGSQGARWRNSPLHF. CDR3 nucleotide sequence: TGTGCCAGCAGCCAAGGGTCACAGGGGGCCCGCTGGAGGAATTCACCCCTCCACTTT.

This chain links TRBV28 with TRBJ2-5, with unresolved D. The V gene lost 6 bases and the J gene lost 1 base, with 12 bases spanning the gap. The CDR3 extends over 14 amino acids. In germline, CDR1 is MDHEN, CDR2 SYDVKM. As DNA, the CDR3 is TGTGCCAGCAGCCCAGTCCAAATCCAAGAGACCCAGTACTTC. This gives the protein CASSPVQIQETQYF.

This chain uses TRBV5-1 with TRBJ2-7, with 10 bases matching TRBD1. CDR3 length: 16 amino acids. V was clipped by 4 bases and J by 0 bases; unmatched bases: 7. The germline CDR1 and CDR2 sequences are SGHRS and YFSETQ. CDR3 loop: CASSPPGTGASYEQYF. CDR3 coding DNA: TGCGCCAGCAGCCCCCCCGGGACAGGGGCCTCCTACGAGCAGTACTTC.

V is TRBV5-6 and J is TRBJ2-3; 10 bases align to TRBD1. The CDR3 has 14 residues. V was pared by 10 bases and J by 2 bases, with 7 bases of the junction left unmatched. Germline assignment: CDR1 SGHDT and CDR2 YYEEEE. The DNA for the CDR3 is TGTGCCTCCTCAGACAGGGGGCTCACAGATACGCAGTATTTT. Residues: CASSDRGLTDTQYF.

The chain employs TRBV5-4 and TRBJ2-6; no reliable D call. Trimming cost V 3 bases and J 0 bases, with 7 bases left between them. Germline loops: CDR1 SGHNT, CDR2 YYREEE (reference sequence). This CDR3 is built from 15 residues. DNA for the CDR3: TGTGCCAGCAGCTCCCCTAGCTCTGGGGCCAACGTCCTGACTTTC. Translated: CASSSPSSGANVLTF.

The chain recombines TRBV25-1 with TRBJ2-2; possible D gene TRBD1, 5 bases. Trimming took 8 bases from V and 3 from J, leaving 13 bases between them. CDR3 size: 14 residues. From germline, CDR1 is MGHDK and CDR2 SYGVNS. CDR3 residues: CASRSFRDTGELFF. The DNA for the CDR3 is TGTGCCAGCCGCAGCTTCAGGGACACCGGGGAGCTGTTTTTT.

V is TRBV11-2 and J is TRBJ1-2, with D hard to call. In germline, CDR1 is SGHAT, CDR2 FQNNGV. Trimming cost V 5 bases and J 6 bases, with 19 bases left between them. The CDR3 covers 15 residues. CDR3 amino acids: CASSPVIGGRDGYTF. CDR3 sequence (DNA): TGTGCCAGCAGCCCCGTGATTGGAGGGCGCGATGGCTACACCTTC.

The gene calls are TRBV30 and TRBJ2-7; no clear D gene. Germline CDR1 reads GTSNPN; CDR2 reads SVGIG (reference sequence). V lost 2 bases and J lost 3, with 8 bases in between. This CDR3 has 12 amino acids. The CDR3 spells CAWSYTVYEQYF. The CDR3 nucleotides read TGTGCCTGGAGTTACACAGTCTACGAGCAGTACTTC.